This is a list of T cell receptor beta chains from one sample in a study of blood T cell repertoires in COVID-19. Assay: immunoSEQ multiplex PCR; the TCRdb copy retains only in-frame clones and omits some. This table holds 160,000 or so clones, around 84% found once. The specimen sequenced was PBMCs or T cells enriched from blood (not recorded which). The receptors were sampled from a woman aged 50 to 60 who had recovered from COVID-19. The CDR3 runs from the conserved cysteine through the conserved F or W. The D gene is left open where the match is weak. Not every row has a clone size; where given, it reads once, few, many or a size class.

v_gene	j_gene	d_gene	abundance	CDR3aa	CDR3nt
TRBV5-1	TRBJ2-2	.	once	CASSPTVLNTGELFF	TGCGCCAGCAGTCCTACGGTGTTGAACACCGGGGAGCTGTTTTTT
TRBV5-5	TRBJ1-5	.	.	CASSLLGQPQHF	TGTGCCAGCAGCTTGTTGGGCCAGCCCCAGCATTTT
TRBV12-5	TRBJ2-5	TRBD2	once	CASTLAGQETQYF	TGTGCTAGTACCCTAGCGGGACAAGAGACCCAGTACTTC
TRBV12-3/TRBV12-4	TRBJ1-1	.	.	CASSPPTVAFF	TGTGCCAGCAGTCCACCGACAGTAGCTTTCTTT
TRBV7-2	TRBJ2-7	.	.	CASSPTRGAPYEQYF	TGTGCCAGCAGCCCTACCCGGGGGGCCCCCTACGAGCAGTACTTC
TRBV7-8	TRBJ2-3	TRBD2	.	CASSSGLAGVLADTQYF	TGTGCCAGCAGCTCGGGACTAGCGGGAGTGTTGGCAGATACGCAGTATTTT
TRBV5-1	TRBJ2-1	TRBD2	.	CASSFVTGGPRYEQFF	TGCGCCAGCAGCTTTGTAACGGGGGGGCCTCGGTATGAGCAGTTCTTC
TRBV19	TRBJ2-1	TRBD1	.	CASSIGGTVRHNEQFF	TGTGCCAGTAGTATAGGGGGGACAGTTCGACACAATGAGCAGTTCTTC
TRBV2	TRBJ2-3	TRBD2	.	CASSARTSGTVTDTQYF	TGTGCCAGCAGTGCAAGGACTAGCGGGACGGTCACAGATACGCAGTATTTT
TRBV11-2	TRBJ1-2	.	.	CASTPGNGNYGYTF	TGTGCCAGCACCCCCGGGAACGGAAACTATGGCTACACCTTC
TRBV2	TRBJ2-1	.	.	CASRGWAGGMDEQFF	TGTGCCAGCAGGGGTTGGGCGGGCGGTATGGATGAGCAGTTCTTC
TRBV19	TRBJ1-2	.	.	CASSIDSAPNYGYTF	TGTGCCAGTAGTATCGACAGCGCCCCTAACTATGGCTACACCTTC
TRBV27	TRBJ2-7	.	.	CASSFGQSYEQYF	TGTGCCAGCAGTTTTGGGCAATCCTACGAGCAGTACTTC
TRBV28	TRBJ2-7	TRBD1	.	CASNPTGGPYEQYF	TGTGCCAGCAACCCGACAGGGGGCCCCTACGAGCAGTACTTC
TRBV29-1	TRBJ1-5	.	once	CSVRQGPNQPQHF	TGCAGCGTTAGGCAGGGCCCCAATCAGCCCCAGCATTTT
TRBV11-2	TRBJ1-4	TRBD1	.	CASSTYRGRGEKLFF	TGTGCCAGCAGCACGTACAGGGGGCGCGGTGAAAAACTGTTTTTT
TRBV6-2/TRBV6-3	TRBJ2-6	.	.	CASSYGQGIANVLTF	TGTGCCAGCAGTTACGGGCAGGGAATAGCCAACGTCCTGACTTTC
TRBV11-1	TRBJ2-3	.	.	CASSSRDTDTQYF	TGTGCCAGCAGTTCCCGGGACACAGATACGCAGTATTTT
TRBV6-6	TRBJ2-7	.	.	CASSSERGSDRHRSSYEQYF	TGTGCCAGCAGCAGTGAGAGGGGGTCCGACAGGCATAGGTCCTCCTACGAGCAGTACTTC
TRBV6-4	TRBJ2-5	TRBD1	.	CASSVPHPGTGCLSQYF	TGTGCCAGCAGTGTTCCCCACCCCGGGACAGGGTGTCTGTCCCAGTACTTC
TRBV28	TRBJ1-1	TRBD1	.	CASRPPDRGTEAFF	TGTGCCAGCAGGCCCCCGGACAGGGGAACTGAAGCTTTCTTT
TRBV2	TRBJ1-2	.	few	CASSPGHTF	TGTGCCAGCAGCCCAGGGCACACCTTC
TRBV28	TRBJ1-5	.	few	CASSLMGRDNQPQHF	TGTGCCAGCAGTTTAATGGGGAGGGACAATCAGCCCCAGCATTTT
TRBV5-6	TRBJ2-1	TRBD1	.	CASTRRGRNEQFF	TGTGCCAGCACCCGTAGGGGGCGGAATGAGCAGTTCTTC
TRBV4-3	TRBJ2-1	TRBD2	.	CASSQGAGAFGNEQFF	TGCGCCAGCAGCCAAGGAGCGGGGGCCTTCGGCAATGAGCAGTTCTTC
TRBV5-1	TRBJ2-3	.	.	CASSLQVGASDTQYF	TGCGCCAGCAGCTTACAGGTAGGGGCTTCAGATACGCAGTATTTT
TRBV5-5	TRBJ1-2	TRBD1	.	CASSFTSGTGGFYTF	TGTGCCAGCAGTTTTACGTCCGGGACAGGAGGTTTCTACACCTTC
TRBV5-4	TRBJ1-5	TRBD1	.	CASSLGPGQGSNQPQHF	TGTGCCAGCAGCTTGGGTCCGGGACAGGGAAGCAATCAGCCCCAGCATTTT
TRBV3-1/TRBV3-2	TRBJ2-1	.	.	CASSQERRGRGQFF	TGTGCCAGCAGCCAAGAGAGGAGGGGGCGCGGTCAGTTCTTC
TRBV27	TRBJ1-4	.	.	CASRPRGLYNEKLFF	TGTGCCAGCAGACCCCGCGGACTGTATAATGAAAAACTGTTTTTT
TRBV5-5	TRBJ1-2	.	few	CASSLVNNYGYTF	TGTGCCAGCAGCTTGGTCAATAACTATGGCTACACCTTC
TRBV7-2	TRBJ2-3	TRBD1	.	CASSRQGSDTQYF	TGTGCCAGCAGCCGACAGGGCTCAGATACGCAGTATTTT
TRBV9	TRBJ1-4	TRBD1	.	CASSVDRGGEKLFF	TGTGCCAGCAGCGTAGACAGGGGCGGAGAAAAACTGTTTTTT
TRBV7-9	TRBJ1-2	TRBD1	.	CASSSQGAQGYGYTF	TGTGCCAGCAGCTCACAGGGGGCGCAGGGCTATGGCTACACCTTC
TRBV6-5	TRBJ1-4	.	.	CASSAGGSEKLFF	TGTGCCAGCTCGGCGGGGGGGAGTGAAAAACTGTTTTTT